Sequencing of this TCR beta chain was carried out in a study of shared clonotypes between healthy human individuals. About this clone: What it recognizes is unknown.

Findings and limits, study-wide: Larger estimated richness was generally seen in naive subsets than in memory subsets. Some naive CD4 clonotypes, 4% to 6%, turned up in common across several donors.

In the CD4+ fraction, cells were divided into CD45RA+ naive and CD45RA-negative memory subsets. Some clones are missing from TCRdb's copy, which holds only in-frame ones; the method was immunoSEQ multiplex PCR. The sample has 1,500,000 or so clones; around 97% are singletons. The CDR3 consists of 16 residues. The J segment lost 2 bases and the V segment lost 0 bases, leaving 7 bases of the junction unmatched. CDR1 and CDR2 (germline): SGDLS, YYNGEE. This receptor was obtained from a man in his thirties or forties in good health. Sequencing was carried out using naive CD4+ T cells sorted from blood. The subset denotes: CD45RA+ positively selected. The chain couples TRBV9 to TRBJ2-5; TRBD2 matches 7 bases. In DNA form, the CDR3 reads TGTGCCAGCAGCGTAGGGGAGGGTTCGGGACAAGAGACCCAGTACTTC. It translates to CASSVGEGSGQETQYF. Full variable domain (rest looked up from reference TRBV9 and TRBJ2-5): DSGVTQTPKHLITATGQRVTLRCSPRSGDLSVYWYQQSLDQGLQFLIQYYNGEERAKGNILERFSAQQFPDLHSELNLSSLELGDSALYFCASSVGEGSGQETQYFGPGTRLLVL.